A selection of T cell receptor beta chains follows, all from one sample in a study of blood T cell repertoires in COVID-19. Profiling relied on immunoSEQ multiplex PCR, and the TCRdb table lists in-frame clones only, not all of them. The sample carries around 200,000 clones, approximately 78% recorded once. Sequencing was performed on peripheral blood. The receptors here all came from a woman of 80 years or more with acute or convalescent COVID-19. CDR3s include the opening cysteine and the closing phenylalanine or tryptophan. A D gene is named only where the DNA matches it firmly. The listing skips clone size in some rows; elsewhere it reads once, few, many or a size class.

>TRBV7-2|.|TRBJ2-3|.|15
TGTGCCAGCAGCTTAGAGGGGAGGCTATCGGATACGCAGTATTTT
CASSLEGRLSDTQYF
>TRBV3-1/TRBV3-2|.|TRBJ2-2|TRBD1|17
TGTGCCAGCAGCCAAGGTGCAGGGGGCCGTAACACCGGGGAGCTGTTTTTT
CASSQGAGGRNTGELFF
>TRBV6-5|.|TRBJ1-1|.|12
TGTGCCAGCAGTTACGGCGGCACGGAAGCTTTCTTT
CASSYGGTEAFF
>TRBV11-2|few|TRBJ2-3|TRBD2|16
TGTGCCAGCAGCCCCAGGATGTGGGGGGGGACAGATACGCAGTATTTT
CASSPRMWGGTDTQYF
>TRBV10-3|.|TRBJ2-7|TRBD2|16
TGTGCCATCAGTGAGTCGGGAGGGGTAATCGGCTACGAGCAGTACTTC
CAISESGGVIGYEQYF
>TRBV19|.|TRBJ2-3|TRBD2|16
TGTGCCAGTAGTATCTCACTAGCGGGAGGTCCAGATACGCAGTATTTT
CASSISLAGGPDTQYF
>TRBV7-3|.|TRBJ1-1|TRBD1|18
TGTGCCAGCAGCTTAAACGTGCCGCCGGGACAGGGGATCACTGAAGCTTTCTTT
CASSLNVPPGQGITEAFF
>TRBV7-6|.|TRBJ1-6|.|15
TGTGCCAGCAGAGCAGGGGAAACCTATAATTCACCCCTCCACTTT
CASRAGETYNSPLHF
>TRBV10-2|.|TRBJ2-7|TRBD2|17
TGCGCCAGCAGTGCCTCGGGACTAGCGGGGGGGGGCTACGAGCAGTACTTC
CASSASGLAGGGYEQYF
>TRBV5-1|.|TRBJ1-2|TRBD1|15
TGCGCCAGCAGCCACGGGGACAGGTCTAACTATGGCTACACCTTC
CASSHGDRSNYGYTF
>TRBV3-1/TRBV3-2|few|TRBJ1-3|TRBD1|19
TGTGCCAGCAGCCAACCAATTTCATTCGGGACAGGGGCTGGAAACACCATATATTTT
CASSQPISFGTGAGNTIYF
>TRBV28|.|TRBJ2-1|TRBD2|14
TGTGCCAGCAGTTTACTAGCGGACGGGGCGGGGCAGTTCTTC
CASSLLADGAGQFF
>TRBV18|few|TRBJ1-1|TRBD1|16
TGTGCCAGCCGTCGTGGGACAGGGGGCGCGAACACTGAAGCTTTCTTT
CASRRGTGGANTEAFF
>TRBV6-1|.|TRBJ2-7|.|15
TGTGCCAGCAGTGAAGTGTTTAGCGGATCCTACGAGCAGTACTTC
CASSEVFSGSYEQYF
>TRBV7-2|.|TRBJ2-1|TRBD2|15
TGTGCCAGCAGCTACTCCCAAACAGGCGGGGGGAGACAGTTCTTC
CASSYSQTGGGRQFF
>TRBV5-4|.|TRBJ2-6|.|15
TGTGCCAGCAGCCGGTACAGCTCTGGGGCCAACGTCCTGACTTTC
CASSRYSSGANVLTF
>TRBV9|once|TRBJ2-7|.|11
TGTGCCAGCAGCTATTCCTACGAGCAGTACTTC
CASSYSYEQYF
>TRBV27|.|TRBJ2-3|.|13
TGTGCCAGCAGTCCGGGTACAACAGATACGCAGTATTTT
CASSPGTTDTQYF
>TRBV5-1|.|TRBJ2-7|.|14
TGCGCCAGCAGCTTGGCCGGGGAGGACTACGAGCAGTACTTC
CASSLAGEDYEQYF
>TRBV3-1/TRBV3-2|.|TRBJ2-2|TRBD2|18
TGTGCCAGCAGCCAAGAGGGTCTAGCGGGAGCCCACACCGGGGAGCTGTTTTTT
CASSQEGLAGAHTGELFF
>TRBV19|few|TRBJ1-5|TRBD1|13
TGTGCCAGTAGTCCGGACAGGGACCAGCCCCAGCATTTT
CASSPDRDQPQHF
>TRBV28|.|TRBJ1-2|TRBD1|14
TGTGCCAGCCAATTACATCGGACAGGGGCTGGCTACACCTTC
CASQLHRTGAGYTF
>TRBV30|few|TRBJ2-1|.|15
TGTGCCTGGAGTGCACAGTGGCACTCCTACAATGAGCAGTTCTTC
CAWSAQWHSYNEQFF
>TRBV7-2|.|TRBJ2-5|TRBD2|14
TGTGCCAGCAGCTTTGCGGGGGGGGGTGAGACCCAGTACTTC
CASSFAGGGETQYF
>TRBV9|.|TRBJ2-2|TRBD2|16
TGTGCCAGCAGCCCTCTTAGCGGGGGGGTCACCGGGGAGCTGTTTTTT
CASSPLSGGVTGELFF
>TRBV4-2|.|TRBJ1-2|.|14
TGTGCCAGCAGCCCCGAGACAGACTCCTATGGCTACACCTTC
CASSPETDSYGYTF
>TRBV15|.|TRBJ2-2|TRBD1|16
TGTGCCACCAGCAGGGATCCGGGACAGCCGGGCGGGGAGCTGTTTTTT
CATSRDPGQPGGELFF
>TRBV28|.|TRBJ1-3|.|14
TGTGCCAGCAGTAACACAGGGCCCCTAAACACCATATATTTT
CASSNTGPLNTIYF
>TRBV7-7|.|TRBJ1-1|.|13
TGTGCTAGCAGCCAGGACGGGGACACTGAAGCTTTCTTT
CASSQDGDTEAFF
>TRBV9|.|TRBJ1-1|.|15
TGTGCCAGCAGCGTCGGACAGTACATGAACACTGAAGCTTTCTTT
CASSVGQYMNTEAFF
>TRBV6-5|few|TRBJ2-6|TRBD1|16
TGTGCCAGCAGTTTTACAGGGGGCGCTGGGGCCAACGTCCTGACTTTC
CASSFTGGAGANVLTF
>TRBV9|.|TRBJ2-7|TRBD1|16
TGTGCCAGCAGCGGTTCCGGGACAGGGACCACCTACGAGCAGTACTTC
CASSGSGTGTTYEQYF
>TRBV30|.|TRBJ2-4|.|16
TGTGCCTGGAGTGCCCCGACCCGGGGTGCCAAAAACATTCAGTACTTC
CAWSAPTRGAKNIQYF
>TRBV7-8|.|TRBJ1-2|.|15
TGTGCCAGCAGCCGTTCAGGACAATCGTCGACTGGCTACACCTTC
CASSRSGQSSTGYTF
>TRBV19|.|TRBJ2-4|.|14
TGTGCCAGTAGTACGCCTCCTCTTAGGAGCATTCAGTACTTC
CASSTPPLRSIQYF
>TRBV9|.|TRBJ2-3|TRBD2|14
TGTGCCAGCAGCGAGAGCGGGAGAGTGTCTACGCAGTATTTT
CASSESGRVSTQYF
>TRBV5-6|.|TRBJ1-4|TRBD1|15
TGTGCCAGCAGCTCGCCCCGGACAGGGAATGAAAAACTGTTTTTT
CASSSPRTGNEKLFF
>TRBV19|.|TRBJ2-7|TRBD2|14
TGTGCCAGTAGTATACGTCGGGAGGCTGAAGAGCAGTACTTC
CASSIRREAEEQYF
>TRBV9|.|TRBJ2-5|.|13
TGTGCCAGCAGCGTAGCGATCCAGGAGACCCAGTACTTC
CASSVAIQETQYF
>TRBV10-3|.|TRBJ2-1|TRBD2|17
TGTGCCATCAGTGAGGGAACTAGCGGCACCTCCTACAATGAGCAGTTCTTC
CAISEGTSGTSYNEQFF
>TRBV19|once|TRBJ2-1|TRBD2|18
TGTGCCAGTATAGGGATCGCGTCGGCTAGCGGGAGGATCAATGAGCAGTTCTTC
CASIGIASASGRINEQFF
>TRBV6-2/TRBV6-3|.|TRBJ1-6|TRBD1|15
TGTGCCAGCAGTGCGTTGACAGGGGGCGGTTCACCCCTCCACTTT
CASSALTGGGSPLHF
>TRBV30|.|TRBJ2-4|TRBD2|17
TGTGCCTGGAGTGCGACTAGCGGTAGCTTAGCCAAAAACATTCAGTACTTC
CAWSATSGSLAKNIQYF
>TRBV2|.|TRBJ1-5|.|13
TGTGCCAGCAGTCGTGAGGGAGGTCAGCCCCAGCATTTT
CASSREGGQPQHF
>TRBV6-5|few|TRBJ1-5|.|14
TGTGCCAGCAGACCGCTGTACAAAAATCAGCCCCAGCATTTT
CASRPLYKNQPQHF
>TRBV14|.|TRBJ1-4|.|18
TGTGCCAGCAGCCAGAGGTCCTGGACAGAGGCAACTAATGAAAAACTGTTTTTT
CASSQRSWTEATNEKLFF
>TRBV30|.|TRBJ2-5|.|12
TGTGCCTGGAGTGATGGAGTGGAGACCCAGTACTTC
CAWSDGVETQYF
>TRBV18|few|TRBJ2-7|.|15
TGTGCCAGCTCACCATCACTAGATGTTTCCTACGAGCAGTACTTC
CASSPSLDVSYEQYF
>TRBV6-2/TRBV6-3|.|TRBJ2-5|.|14
TGTGCCAGCAGTTCCCCCCCGGCCGGGGAGACCCAGTACTTC
CASSSPPAGETQYF
>TRBV19|.|TRBJ1-4|TRBD1|15
TGTGCCAGTAGTATCCCGACAGGGAGGAATGAAAAACTGTTTTTT
CASSIPTGRNEKLFF
>TRBV6-2/TRBV6-3|.|TRBJ2-1|.|13
TGTGCCAGCAGTGCGAATTGGGCCCCCGAGCAGTTCTTC
CASSANWAPEQFF
>TRBV5-1|.|TRBJ2-1|.|13
TGCGCCAGCAGCTTGGGGACTATCAATGAGCAGTTCTTC
CASSLGTINEQFF
>TRBV30|once|TRBJ1-1|.|14
TGTGCCTGGACTCGCGGGGGCGCGGACACTGAAGCTTTCTTT
CAWTRGGADTEAFF
>TRBV3-1/TRBV3-2|.|TRBJ2-1|.|12
TGTGCCAGCAGCTCCCGTGATCGGGAGCAGTTCTTC
CASSSRDREQFF
>TRBV5-4|few|TRBJ1-4|TRBD1|14
TGTGCCAGCAGCCTACAGGGGGCAGCCGAAAAACTGTTTTTT
CASSLQGAAEKLFF